Following are 29 T cell receptor beta chains from one sample sequenced in a study of monozygotic twins with inflammatory bowel disease. TCRdb reprocessed the 5' RACE reads, keeping one entry per CDR3 protein, no DNA. The sample has 190,000 or so distinct CDR3 sequences. Sequencing was performed on blood. These receptors were taken from a human donor with ulcerative colitis or Crohn's disease, or a healthy co-twin of an affected twin (not recorded which).

CDR3 amino acids: CASSEGGGPTDTQYF. The chain combines TRBV6-4 with TRBJ2-3; TCRdb picks TRBD2, but there is no DNA to check that call. This CDR3 contains 15 residues. In germline, CDR1 is MRHNA, CDR2 SNTAGT.

This CDR3 is CATSTSTTGMANEKLFF. This chain joins TRBV15 and TRBJ1-4; the D call from TCRdb, TRBD1, cannot be confirmed without DNA. Per germline, CDR1 LNHNV and CDR2 YYDKDF (reference sequence). The CDR3 runs to 17 residues.

The chain is built from TRBV27 and TRBJ2-1; TCRdb's D call, TRBD2, is unchecked because there is no DNA. The CDR3 contains 16 residues. Germline CDR1 and CDR2: MNHEY and SMNVEV (reference sequence). CDR3 in amino acids: CASSPLGGGTYNEQFF.

The chain employs TRBV20-1 and TRBJ2-5; TCRdb gives TRBD2 as the D gene, but with no DNA this cannot be confirmed. The V gene's germline CDR1 is DFQATT and CDR2 SNEGSKA (reference sequence). This CDR3 region has 16 residues. The CDR3 spells CSANSGSSGGGETQYF.

The chain recombines TRBV29-1 with TRBJ2-2; TCRdb picks TRBD1, but there is no DNA to check that call. Germline assignment: CDR1 SQVTM and CDR2 ANQGSEA. There are 19 residues in the CDR3. This CDR3 is CSVEGQGGHPILNTGELFF.

The chain is built from TRBV29-1 and TRBJ2-3; absent DNA, TCRdb's TRBD2 call cannot be checked. Germline assignment: CDR1 SQVTM and CDR2 ANQGSEA. CDR3 length equals 17 residues. The chain's CDR3 is CSVELGGYSGGADTQYF.

V and J are TRBV7-9 and TRBJ1-5; TCRdb's D call of TRBD1 is untestable without DNA. The CDR3 is 14 residues long. Germline CDR1 is SEHNR and CDR2 is FQNEAQ (reference sequence). CDR3 sequence reads: CASAGGQGAQPQHF.

The genes are TRBV5-1 and TRBJ1-2; TCRdb returns TRBD1, unconfirmable since there is no DNA. Germline CDR1 SGHRS, CDR2 YFSETQ. The CDR3 covers 15 residues. The CDR3 sequence: CASSLTPGQLYGYTF.

The chain recombines TRBV6-5 with TRBJ2-1. The CDR3 contains 16 residues. CDR1 is MNHEY, CDR2 SVGAGI, per germline. This chain's CDR3 is CASSYSRTPAYNEQFF.

The chain uses TRBV7-9 and TRBJ1-2; the TCRdb D gene call, TRBD1, has no DNA to confirm it. The CDR3 runs 14 residues. Germline CDR1 is SEHNR and CDR2 is FQNEAQ (reference sequence). This chain's CDR3 is CASSLGRGNYGYTF.

The J gene is TRBJ2-1, the V gene TRBV2; TCRdb returns TRBD2, unconfirmable since there is no DNA. This CDR3 comprises 14 residues. Germline V gene sequence: CDR1 SNHLY, CDR2 FYNNEI. The CDR3 protein is CASRGLSSYNEQFF.

The gene calls are TRBV5-6 and TRBJ1-1. Germline-derived CDR1 and CDR2 are SGHDT and YYEEEE. The CDR3 covers 16 residues. CDR3 in amino acids: CASSFQGRIMNTEAFF.

V is TRBV5-6 and J is TRBJ1-1. Germline CDR1 is SGHDT and CDR2 is YYEEEE. The CDR3 loop spans 15 amino acids. The CDR3 region is CASTRSMGWNTEAFF.

The chain is built from TRBV11-2 and TRBJ2-2; TCRdb indicates TRBD1, and absent DNA this call remains unverified. Germline V CDR1 and CDR2: SGHAT, FQNNGV. This CDR3 is 18 amino acids long. The CDR3 protein is CASSLNRDRGLNTGELFF.

This chain uses TRBV10-3 with TRBJ2-5; there is no DNA to check the TCRdb D call of TRBD2. The length of the CDR3 is 15 residues. CDR1 is ENHRY, CDR2 SYGVKD, per germline. The CDR3 sequence: CAVGRGVMYQETQYF.

The chain carries TRBV5-1 and TRBJ1-2; TCRdb returns TRBD1, unconfirmable since there is no DNA. The CDR3 consists of 15 residues. The germline CDR1 and CDR2 sequences are SGHRS and YFSETQ. CDR3 in amino acids: CASTWQSQGLMVYTF.

The genes are TRBV7-2 and TRBJ2-3; the TCRdb call, TRBD1, lacks DNA for checking. From germline, CDR1 is SGHTA and CDR2 FQGNSA. The CDR3 runs 15 residues. CDR3 residues: CASSPRGGRGDTQYF.

The chain carries TRBV5-1 and TRBJ2-3; TCRdb calls TRBD2, which cannot be checked without DNA. The V gene's germline CDR1 is SGHRS and CDR2 YFSETQ. This CDR3 region has 15 residues. CDR3 loop: CASSIIAGSPDTQYF.

The chain uses TRBV7-9 and TRBJ1-1. CDR3 length: 14 residues. Germline loops: CDR1 SEHNR, CDR2 FQNEAQ (reference sequence). The CDR3 region is CASSDFGMNTEAFF. Combining the CDR3 with reference TRBV7-9 and TRBJ1-1 gives the whole variable domain DTGVSQNPRHKITKRGQNVTFRCDPISEHNRLYWYRQTLGQGPEFLTYFQNEAQLEKSRLLSDRFSAERPKGSFSTLEIQRTEQGDSAMYLCASSDFGMNTEAFFGQGTRLTVV.

The chain recombines TRBV20-1 with TRBJ2-7; TCRdb's D call of TRBD1 is untestable without DNA. Germline V gene lookup returns CDR1 DFQATT and CDR2 SNEGSKA (reference sequence). The CDR3 is made up of 12 amino acids. The CDR3 protein is CSAGGTGAEQYF.

The chain joins TRBV6-5 to TRBJ2-5; TCRdb's D call, TRBD1, is unchecked because there is no DNA. The CDR3 extends over 17 amino acids. Germline CDR1 and CDR2: MNHEY and SVGAGI. The chain's CDR3 is CASSYSRTGTAQETQYF.

The chain recombines TRBV12-3 or TRBV12-4 with TRBJ1-6; the D gene TCRdb calls, TRBD1, cannot be checked with no DNA. The CDR3 totals 15 residues. CDR3 loop: CASSPGASYNSPLHF.

The rearrangement uses TRBV5-1 and TRBJ1-1; TCRdb gives TRBD1 as the D gene, but with no DNA this cannot be confirmed. This CDR3 region has 15 residues. Germline loops: CDR1 SGHRS, CDR2 YFSETQ. CDR3 region: CASRLRPHENTEAFF.

The V call is TRBV6-5, the J call TRBJ2-2; TCRdb's D call of TRBD2 is untestable without DNA. The CDR3 runs to 14 residues. Germline V lookup: CDR1 MNHEY, CDR2 SVGAGI. The CDR3 loop is CASSFLPSDGELFF.

The V and J genes are TRBV20-1 and TRBJ1-1; TCRdb returns TRBD1, unconfirmable since there is no DNA. CDR3 length: 14 residues. Germline values: CDR1 DFQATT, CDR2 SNEGSKA (reference sequence). The CDR3 is CSAGTGPANTEAFF.

The rearrangement joins TRBV7-9 to TRBJ1-2; TCRdb lists TRBD1, though no DNA is available to test this call. In germline, CDR1 is SEHNR, CDR2 FQNEAQ (reference sequence). CDR3 length: 13 amino acids. This CDR3 is CASSPPTGWGYTF.

The J gene is TRBJ1-1, the V gene TRBV7-9. Germline V gene lookup returns CDR1 SEHNR and CDR2 FQNEAQ (reference sequence). The CDR3 length is 14 residues. CDR3 amino acids: CASSLQAGGTEAFF.

CDR3: CASSLPTSQETQYF. The V and J genes are TRBV12-3 or TRBV12-4 and TRBJ2-5; the TCRdb D gene call, TRBD2, has no DNA to confirm it. CDR3 length equals 14 residues.

The chain combines TRBV20-1 with TRBJ2-7; the TCRdb call, TRBD2, lacks DNA for checking. CDR3 length equals 14 residues. Looked up from germline, CDR1 is DFQATT and CDR2 is SNEGSKA (reference sequence). This CDR3 reads CSARARQRSYEQYF.